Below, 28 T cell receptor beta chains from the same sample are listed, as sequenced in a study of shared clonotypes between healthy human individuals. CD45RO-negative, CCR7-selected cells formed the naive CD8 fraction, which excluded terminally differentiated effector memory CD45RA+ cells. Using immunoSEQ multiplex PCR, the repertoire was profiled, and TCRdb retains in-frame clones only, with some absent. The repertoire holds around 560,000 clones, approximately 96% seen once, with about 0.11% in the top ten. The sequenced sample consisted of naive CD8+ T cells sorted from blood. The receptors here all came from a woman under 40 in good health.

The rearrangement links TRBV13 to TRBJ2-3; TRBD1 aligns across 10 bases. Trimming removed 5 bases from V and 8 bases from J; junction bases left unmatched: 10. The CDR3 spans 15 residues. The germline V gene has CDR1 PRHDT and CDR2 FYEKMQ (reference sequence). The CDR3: CASSRGGQGVATQYF. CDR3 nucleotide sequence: TGTGCCAGCAGCCGAGGCGGACAGGGGGTGGCTACGCAGTATTTT.

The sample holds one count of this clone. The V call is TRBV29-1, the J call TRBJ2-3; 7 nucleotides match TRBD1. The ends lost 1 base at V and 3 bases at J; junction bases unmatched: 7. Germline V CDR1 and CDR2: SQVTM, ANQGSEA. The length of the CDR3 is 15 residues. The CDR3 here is CSVEGPRQGTDTQYF. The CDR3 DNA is TGCAGCGTTGAAGGGCCGCGACAGGGTACAGATACGCAGTATTTT.

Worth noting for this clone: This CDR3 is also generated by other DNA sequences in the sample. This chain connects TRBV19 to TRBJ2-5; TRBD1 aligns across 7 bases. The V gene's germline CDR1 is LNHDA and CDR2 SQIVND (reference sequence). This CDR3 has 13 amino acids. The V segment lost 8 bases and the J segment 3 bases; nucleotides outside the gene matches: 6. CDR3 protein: CASSPDREETQYF. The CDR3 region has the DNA TGTGCCAGTTCTCCAGACAGGGAAGAGACCCAGTACTTC.

The CDR3 coding sequence is TGTGCCAGCAGTTTCGAGGGGGCGCCTCGTAATCAGCCCCAGCATTTT. It encodes CASSFEGAPRNQPQHF. V usage is TRBV28 and J usage is TRBJ1-5, with 7 bases that match TRBD1. This CDR3 comprises 16 residues. V lost 3 bases to trimming and J lost 4 bases; unmatched junction nucleotides: 9. The germline CDR1 and CDR2 sequences are MDHEN and SYDVKM. Full variable domain (rest looked up from reference TRBV28 and TRBJ1-5): DVKVTQSSRYLVKRTGEKVFLECVQDMDHENMFWYRQDPGLGLRLIYFSYDVKMKEKGDIPEGYSVSREKKERFSLILESASTNQTSMYLCASSFEGAPRNQPQHFGDGTRLSIL.

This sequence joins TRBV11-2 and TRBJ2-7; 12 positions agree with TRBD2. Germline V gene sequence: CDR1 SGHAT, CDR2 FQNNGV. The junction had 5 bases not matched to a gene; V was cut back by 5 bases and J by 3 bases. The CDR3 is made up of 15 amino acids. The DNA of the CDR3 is TGTGCCAGCAGCAAACTAGCGGGAGGTTACTACGAGCAGTACTTC. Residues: CASSKLAGGYYEQYF.

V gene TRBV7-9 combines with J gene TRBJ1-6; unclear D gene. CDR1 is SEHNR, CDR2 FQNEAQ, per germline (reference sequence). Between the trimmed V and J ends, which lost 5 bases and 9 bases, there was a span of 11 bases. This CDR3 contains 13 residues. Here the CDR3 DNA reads TGTGCCAGCAGCGGCACCAGCGGTTCACCCCTCCACTTT. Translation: CASSGTSGSPLHF.

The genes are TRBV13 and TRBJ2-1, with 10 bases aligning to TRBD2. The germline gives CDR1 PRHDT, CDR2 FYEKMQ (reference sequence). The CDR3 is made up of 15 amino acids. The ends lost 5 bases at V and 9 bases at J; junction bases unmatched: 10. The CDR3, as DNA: TGTGCCAGCAGCCCCGCTACTAGCGGGGACCCTGAGCAGTTCTTC. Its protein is CASSPATSGDPEQFF.

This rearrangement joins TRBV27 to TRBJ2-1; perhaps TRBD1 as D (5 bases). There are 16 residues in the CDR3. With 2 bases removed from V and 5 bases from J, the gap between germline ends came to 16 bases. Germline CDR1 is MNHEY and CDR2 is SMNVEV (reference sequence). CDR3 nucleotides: TGTGCCAGCAGTTTACTCGGACAAAGCCGGCACAATGAGCAGTTCTTC. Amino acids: CASSLLGQSRHNEQFF.

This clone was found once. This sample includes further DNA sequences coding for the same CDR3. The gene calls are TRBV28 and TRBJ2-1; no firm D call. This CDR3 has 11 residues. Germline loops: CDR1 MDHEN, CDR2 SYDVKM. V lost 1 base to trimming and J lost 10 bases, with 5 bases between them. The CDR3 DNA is TGTGCCAGCAGTTTATCTGGAGAGCAGTTCTTC. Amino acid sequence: CASSLSGEQFF.

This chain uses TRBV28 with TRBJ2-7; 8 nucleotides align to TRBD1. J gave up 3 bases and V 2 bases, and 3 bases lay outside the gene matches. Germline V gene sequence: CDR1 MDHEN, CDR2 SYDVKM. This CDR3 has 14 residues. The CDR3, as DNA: TGTGCCAGCAGTTTAACCGGGACAGGCTACGAGCAGTACTTC. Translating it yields CASSLTGTGYEQYF.

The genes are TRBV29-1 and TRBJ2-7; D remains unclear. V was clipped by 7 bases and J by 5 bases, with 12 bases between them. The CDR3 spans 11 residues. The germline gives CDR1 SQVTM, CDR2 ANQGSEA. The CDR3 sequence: CSAEVLNEQYF. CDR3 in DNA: TGCAGCGCCGAGGTCTTAAACGAGCAGTACTTC.

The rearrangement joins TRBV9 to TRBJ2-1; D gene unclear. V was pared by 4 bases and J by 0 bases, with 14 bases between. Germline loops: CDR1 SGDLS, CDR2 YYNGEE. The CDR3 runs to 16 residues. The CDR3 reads CASSPLEYSSYNEQFF. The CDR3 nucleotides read TGTGCCAGCAGCCCCCTGGAGTACAGCTCCTACAATGAGCAGTTCTTC.

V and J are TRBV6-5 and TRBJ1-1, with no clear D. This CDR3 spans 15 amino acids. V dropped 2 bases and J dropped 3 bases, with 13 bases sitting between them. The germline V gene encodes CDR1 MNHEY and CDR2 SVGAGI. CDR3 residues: CASSYGRVVYTEAFF. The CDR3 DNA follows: TGTGCCAGCAGTTACGGGCGGGTGGTGTACACTGAAGCTTTCTTT.

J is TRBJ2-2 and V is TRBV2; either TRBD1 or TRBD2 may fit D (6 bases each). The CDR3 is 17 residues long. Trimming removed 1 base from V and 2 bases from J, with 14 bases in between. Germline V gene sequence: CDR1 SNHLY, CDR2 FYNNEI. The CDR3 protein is CASSEVAEGVNTGELFF. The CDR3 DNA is TGTGCCAGCAGTGAAGTAGCGGAGGGGGTTAACACCGGGGAGCTGTTTTTT.

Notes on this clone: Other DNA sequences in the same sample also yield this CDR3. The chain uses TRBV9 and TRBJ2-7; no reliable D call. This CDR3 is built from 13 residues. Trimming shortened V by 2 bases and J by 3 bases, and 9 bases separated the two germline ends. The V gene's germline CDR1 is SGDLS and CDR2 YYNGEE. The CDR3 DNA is TGTGCCAGCAGCGTCTCAGGTGGCTACGAGCAGTACTTC. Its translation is CASSVSGGYEQYF.

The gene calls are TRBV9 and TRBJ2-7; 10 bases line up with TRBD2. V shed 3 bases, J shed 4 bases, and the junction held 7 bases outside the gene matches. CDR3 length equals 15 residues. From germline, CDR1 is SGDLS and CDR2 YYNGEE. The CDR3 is CASSGQREGRYEQYF. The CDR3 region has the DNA TGTGCCAGCAGCGGGCAGCGGGAGGGCCGGTACGAGCAGTACTTC.

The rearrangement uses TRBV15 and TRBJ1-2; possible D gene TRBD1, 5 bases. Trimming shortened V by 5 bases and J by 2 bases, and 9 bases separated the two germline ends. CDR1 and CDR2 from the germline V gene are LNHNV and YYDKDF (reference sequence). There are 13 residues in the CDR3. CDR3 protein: CATSGDVNYGYTF. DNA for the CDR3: TGTGCCACCAGCGGGGACGTAAACTATGGCTACACCTTC. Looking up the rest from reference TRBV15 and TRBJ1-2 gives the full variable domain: DAMVIQNPRYQVTQFGKPVTLSCSQTLNHNVMYWYQQKSSQAPKLLFHYYDKDFNNEADTPDNFQSRRPNTSFCFLDIRSPGLGDTAMYLCATSGDVNYGYTFGSGTRLTVV.

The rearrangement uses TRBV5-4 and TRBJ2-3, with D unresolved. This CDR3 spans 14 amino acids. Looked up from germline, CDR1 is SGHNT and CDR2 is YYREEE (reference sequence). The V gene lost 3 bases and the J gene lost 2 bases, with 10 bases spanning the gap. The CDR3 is CASSSTEFTDTQYF. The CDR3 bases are TGTGCCAGCAGCTCTACAGAATTCACAGATACGCAGTATTTT.

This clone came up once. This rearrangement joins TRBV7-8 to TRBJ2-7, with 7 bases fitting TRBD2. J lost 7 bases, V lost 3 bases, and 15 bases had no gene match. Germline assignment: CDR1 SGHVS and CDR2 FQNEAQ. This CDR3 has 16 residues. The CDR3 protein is CASSFLLAGAPGEQYF. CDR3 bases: TGTGCCAGCAGCTTCCTCTTGGCGGGAGCTCCAGGGGAGCAGTACTTC.

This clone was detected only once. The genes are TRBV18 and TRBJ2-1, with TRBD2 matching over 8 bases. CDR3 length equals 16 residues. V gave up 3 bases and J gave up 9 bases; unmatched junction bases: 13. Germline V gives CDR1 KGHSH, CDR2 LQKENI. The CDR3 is CASSPGASGQAAEQFF. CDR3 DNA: TGTGCCAGCTCACCTGGGGCTAGCGGGCAAGCAGCTGAGCAGTTCTTC.

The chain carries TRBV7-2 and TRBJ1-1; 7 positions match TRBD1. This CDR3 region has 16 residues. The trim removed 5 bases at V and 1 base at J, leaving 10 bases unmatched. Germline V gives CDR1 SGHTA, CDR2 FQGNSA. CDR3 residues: CASSVLKGAGNTEAFF. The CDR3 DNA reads TGTGCCAGCAGCGTCCTAAAGGGGGCGGGGAACACTGAAGCTTTCTTT. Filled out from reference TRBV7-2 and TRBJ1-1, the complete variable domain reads GAGVSQSPSNKVTEKGKDVELRCDPISGHTALYWYRQSLGQGLEFLIYFQGNSAPDKSGLPSDRFSAERTGGSVSTLTIQRTQQEDSAVYLCASSVLKGAGNTEAFFGQGTRLTVV.

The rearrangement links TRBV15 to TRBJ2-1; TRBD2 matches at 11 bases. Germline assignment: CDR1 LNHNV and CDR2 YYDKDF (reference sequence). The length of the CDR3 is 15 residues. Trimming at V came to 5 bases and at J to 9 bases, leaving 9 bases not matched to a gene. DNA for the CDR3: TGTGCCACCAGCGAAAGACTAGCGGGAAGGGCTGAGCAGTTCTTC. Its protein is CATSERLAGRAEQFF. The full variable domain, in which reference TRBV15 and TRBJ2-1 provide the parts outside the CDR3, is DAMVIQNPRYQVTQFGKPVTLSCSQTLNHNVMYWYQQKSSQAPKLLFHYYDKDFNNEADTPDNFQSRRPNTSFCFLDIRSPGLGDTAMYLCATSERLAGRAEQFFGPGTRLTVL.

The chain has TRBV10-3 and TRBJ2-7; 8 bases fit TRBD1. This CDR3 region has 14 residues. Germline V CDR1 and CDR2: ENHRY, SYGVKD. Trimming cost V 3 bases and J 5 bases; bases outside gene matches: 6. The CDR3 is CAISDSDRAHEQYF. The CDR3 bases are TGTGCCATCAGTGACTCGGACAGGGCCCACGAGCAGTACTTC.

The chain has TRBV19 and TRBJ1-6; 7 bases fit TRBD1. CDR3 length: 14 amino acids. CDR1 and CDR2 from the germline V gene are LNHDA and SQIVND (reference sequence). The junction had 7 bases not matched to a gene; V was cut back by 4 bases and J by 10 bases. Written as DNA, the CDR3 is TGTGCCAGTAGTACTGGGACAGATGGATCACCCCTCCACTTT. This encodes CASSTGTDGSPLHF.

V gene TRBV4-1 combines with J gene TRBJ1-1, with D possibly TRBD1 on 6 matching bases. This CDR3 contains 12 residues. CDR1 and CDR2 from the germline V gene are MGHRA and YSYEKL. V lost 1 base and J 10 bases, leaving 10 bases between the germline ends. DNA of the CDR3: TGCGCCAGCAGCCAAGGTCAGGGGCGAGCTTTCTTT. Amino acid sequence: CASSQGQGRAFF.

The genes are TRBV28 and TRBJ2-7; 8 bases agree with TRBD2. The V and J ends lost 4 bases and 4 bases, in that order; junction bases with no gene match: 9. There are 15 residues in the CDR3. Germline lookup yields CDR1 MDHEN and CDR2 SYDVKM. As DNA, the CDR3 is TGTGCCAGCAGTTCGCCCAGAGCGGGAGAATACGAGCAGTACTTC. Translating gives CASSSPRAGEYEQYF.

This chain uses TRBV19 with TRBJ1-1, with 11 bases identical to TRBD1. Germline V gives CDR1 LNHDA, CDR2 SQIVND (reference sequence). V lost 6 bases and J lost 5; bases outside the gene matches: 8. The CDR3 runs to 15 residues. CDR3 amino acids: CASSPGQGALTEAFF. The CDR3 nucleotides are TGTGCCAGTAGCCCCGGACAGGGGGCGCTTACTGAAGCTTTCTTT.

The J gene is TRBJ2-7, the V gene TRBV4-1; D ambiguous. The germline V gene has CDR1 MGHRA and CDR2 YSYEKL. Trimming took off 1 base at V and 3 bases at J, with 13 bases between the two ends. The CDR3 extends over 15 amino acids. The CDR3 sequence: CASSQGAAGDYEQYF. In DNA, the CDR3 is TGCGCCAGCAGCCAAGGTGCGGCTGGCGACTACGAGCAGTACTTC.